This T cell receptor (beta chain) is from a study of identical twins. TCRdb analysed the 5' RACE reads with MiXCR anew, one entry per CDR3 protein. The data contain hundreds of thousands of distinct CDR3 sequences, 15% to 20% of them singletons. The same data also went into a second study, on T cells expressing NK-cell markers. That report adds: The study drew TCR beta repertoires from sorted CD3+CD56+NKG2C+, CD3+CD56+NKG2C- and CD3+CD56-NKG2C+ T cells. No clear determination of HCMV specificity was made for expanded NKG2C+ T cell clones.

Sequenced sample: PBMCs. The clonotype was recovered from a young woman in good health.

CDR3 in amino acids: CSAREGTSGRVWHNEQFF. CDR3 sequence (DNA): TGCAGTGCTAGGGAAGGGACTAGCGGGAGGGTCTGGCACAATGAGCAGTTCTTC. V gene TRBV20-1 combines with J gene TRBJ2-1, with TRBD2 matching 16 bases. Germline V gives CDR1 DFQATT, CDR2 SNEGSKA (reference sequence). CDR3 length equals 18 residues. V lost 3 bases and J lost 5; bases outside the gene matches: 10.